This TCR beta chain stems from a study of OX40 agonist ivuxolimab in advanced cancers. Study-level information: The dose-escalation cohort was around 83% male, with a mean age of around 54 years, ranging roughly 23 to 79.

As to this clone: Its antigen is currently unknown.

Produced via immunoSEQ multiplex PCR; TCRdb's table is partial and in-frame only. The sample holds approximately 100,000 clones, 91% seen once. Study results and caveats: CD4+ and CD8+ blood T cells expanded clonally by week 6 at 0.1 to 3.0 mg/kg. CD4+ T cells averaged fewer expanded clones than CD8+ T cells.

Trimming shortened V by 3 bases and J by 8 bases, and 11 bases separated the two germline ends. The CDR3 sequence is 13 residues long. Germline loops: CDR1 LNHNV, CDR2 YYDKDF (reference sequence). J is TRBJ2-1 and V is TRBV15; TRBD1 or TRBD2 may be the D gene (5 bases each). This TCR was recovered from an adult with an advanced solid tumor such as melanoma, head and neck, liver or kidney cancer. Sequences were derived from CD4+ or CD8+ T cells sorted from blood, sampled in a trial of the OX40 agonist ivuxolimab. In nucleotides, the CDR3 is TGTGCCACCAGCAGCCCACGGGGCCATGAGCAGTTCTTC. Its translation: CATSSPRGHEQFF.